Listed below are T cell receptor beta chains from one sample, sequenced in a study of T-cell memory formation after mild COVID-19. TCRdb redid the calling of the 5' RACE reads with MiXCR, one entry per CDR3 protein. This table holds some 320,000 distinct CDR3 sequences, roughly an eighth found once. The sample taken for sequencing was PBMCs or a T cell subset sorted from them (not recorded which). The origin of the receptors is a man between 18 and 35 years old who had mild COVID-19 (a few samples of this study predate the infection). Cell type and time point are not known. Both conserved end residues are part of each CDR3. A D gene is named only where the DNA matches it firmly. Size is omitted from some rows. Given values are once, few, many or a class for expanded clones.

few	TRBV5-1	TRBJ1-2	-	CASSSRDLYGYTF	TGCGCCAGCAGCTCCCGGGACCTCTATGGCTACACCTTC
-	TRBV7-7	TRBJ2-3	-	CASSPGGSDTQYF	TGTGCTAGCAGCCCGGGGGGCTCAGATACGCAGTATTTT
few	TRBV5-1	TRBJ2-2	-	CASSLTPPTGELFF	TGCGCCAGCAGCCTTACTCCACCTACCGGGGAGCTGTTTTTT
many	TRBV6-5	TRBJ1-2	-	CASSSDGAYGYTF	TGTGCCAGCAGTTCTGACGGAGCATATGGCTACACCTTC
-	TRBV4-3	TRBJ2-1	TRBD1	CASSRGTGREQFF	TGCGCCAGCAGCCGGGGGACAGGGCGGGAGCAGTTCTTC
few	TRBV6-2/TRBV6-3	TRBJ1-1	-	CASSYFGGKAFF	TGTGCCAGCAGTTACTTCGGGGGCAAGGCTTTCTTT
few	TRBV18	TRBJ1-2	-	CASSPLADANYGYTF	TGTGCCAGCTCACCGTTAGCAGACGCTAACTATGGCTACACCTTC
-	TRBV7-6	TRBJ2-3	-	CASGLDAADTQYF	TGTGCCAGCGGACTTGACGCAGCAGATACGCAGTATTTT
few	TRBV29-1	TRBJ2-5	-	CSVEATFFQETQYF	TGCAGCGTTGAAGCGACTTTCTTCCAAGAGACCCAGTACTTC
-	TRBV7-2	TRBJ2-2	-	CASSFVFPRSNTGELFF	TGTGCCAGCAGCTTTGTTTTTCCCAGGTCGAACACCGGGGAGCTGTTTTTT
few	TRBV20-1	TRBJ2-3	TRBD2	CSALAGGITDTQYF	TGCAGTGCTTTAGCGGGGGGGATCACAGATACGCAGTATTTT
many	TRBV7-8	TRBJ2-1	TRBD1	CASSLAYRGAGNEQFF	TGTGCCAGCAGCTTAGCGTACAGGGGGGCGGGCAATGAGCAGTTCTTC
many	TRBV10-3	TRBJ2-5	-	CAISEKDRGGETQYF	TGTGCCATCAGTGAAAAGGACAGAGGGGGAGAGACCCAGTACTTC
-	TRBV6-2/TRBV6-3	TRBJ2-3	TRBD1	CASTTTGGADTQYF	TGTGCCAGCACCACGACAGGGGGGGCAGATACGCAGTATTTT
-	TRBV7-2	TRBJ2-1	-	CASSFLPGNNEQFF	TGTGCCAGCAGCTTTTTACCAGGTAACAATGAGCAGTTCTTC
few	TRBV12-3/TRBV12-4	TRBJ2-3	TRBD2	CASSRGLAADTQYF	TGTGCCAGCAGCCGGGGACTAGCCGCAGATACGCAGTATTTT
-	TRBV7-9	TRBJ1-1	-	CASSQYTEAFF	TGTGCCAGCAGTCAATACACTGAAGCTTTCTTT